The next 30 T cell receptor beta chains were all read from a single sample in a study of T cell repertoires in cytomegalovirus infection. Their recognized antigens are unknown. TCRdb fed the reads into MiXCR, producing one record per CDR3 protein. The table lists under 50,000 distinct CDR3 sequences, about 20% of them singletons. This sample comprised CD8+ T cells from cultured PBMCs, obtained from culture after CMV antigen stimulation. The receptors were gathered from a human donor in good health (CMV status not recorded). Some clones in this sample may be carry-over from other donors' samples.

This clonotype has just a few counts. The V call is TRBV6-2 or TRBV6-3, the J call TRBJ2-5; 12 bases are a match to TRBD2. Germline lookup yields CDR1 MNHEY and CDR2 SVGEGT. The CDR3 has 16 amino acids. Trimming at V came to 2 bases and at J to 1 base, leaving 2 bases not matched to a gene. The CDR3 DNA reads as TGTGCCAGCAGTTACCCACTAGCGGGGGGCCAAGAGACCCAGTACTTC. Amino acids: CASSYPLAGGQETQYF.

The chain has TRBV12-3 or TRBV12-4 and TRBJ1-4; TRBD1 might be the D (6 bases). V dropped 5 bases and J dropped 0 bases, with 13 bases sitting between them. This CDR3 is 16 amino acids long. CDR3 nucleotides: TGTGCCAGCAGTCTCTACAGGGATACAACTAATGAAAAACTGTTTTTT. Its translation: CASSLYRDTTNEKLFF.

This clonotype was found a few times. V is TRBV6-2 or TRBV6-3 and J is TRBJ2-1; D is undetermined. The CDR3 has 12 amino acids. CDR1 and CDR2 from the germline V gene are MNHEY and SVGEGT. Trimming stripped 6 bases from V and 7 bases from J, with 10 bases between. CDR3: CASRTLLNEQFF. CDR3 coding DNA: TGTGCCAGCAGAACCCTCCTGAATGAGCAGTTCTTC.

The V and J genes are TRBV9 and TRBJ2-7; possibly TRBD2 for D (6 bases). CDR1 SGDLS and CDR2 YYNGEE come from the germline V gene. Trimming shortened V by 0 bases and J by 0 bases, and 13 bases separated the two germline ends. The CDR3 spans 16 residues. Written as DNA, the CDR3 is TGTGCCAGCAGCGTAGACATAGCGGTGAGCTCCTACGAGCAGTACTTC. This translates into CASSVDIAVSSYEQYF.

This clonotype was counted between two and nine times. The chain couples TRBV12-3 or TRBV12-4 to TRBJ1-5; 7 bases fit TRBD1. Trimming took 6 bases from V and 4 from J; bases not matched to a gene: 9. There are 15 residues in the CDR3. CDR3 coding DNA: TGTGCCAGCAGAGAAACAGGGGACCCAAATCAGCCCCAGCATTTT. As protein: CASRETGDPNQPQHF.

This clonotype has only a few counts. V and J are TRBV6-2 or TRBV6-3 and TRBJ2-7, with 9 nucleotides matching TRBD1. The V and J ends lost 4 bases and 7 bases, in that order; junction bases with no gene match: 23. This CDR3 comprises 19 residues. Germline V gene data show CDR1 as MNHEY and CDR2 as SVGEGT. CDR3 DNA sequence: TGTGCCAGCAGTTTGTTTGGCCTCCTCCGGGACAGGGATGAGGAAGAGCAGTACTTC. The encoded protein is CASSLFGLLRDRDEEEQYF.

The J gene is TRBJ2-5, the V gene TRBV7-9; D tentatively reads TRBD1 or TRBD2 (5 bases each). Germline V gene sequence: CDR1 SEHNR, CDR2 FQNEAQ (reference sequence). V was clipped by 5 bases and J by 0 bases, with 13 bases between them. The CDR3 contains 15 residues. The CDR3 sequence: CASSPMLGDQETQYF. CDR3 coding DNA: TGTGCCAGCAGCCCAATGCTGGGGGACCAAGAGACCCAGTACTTC.

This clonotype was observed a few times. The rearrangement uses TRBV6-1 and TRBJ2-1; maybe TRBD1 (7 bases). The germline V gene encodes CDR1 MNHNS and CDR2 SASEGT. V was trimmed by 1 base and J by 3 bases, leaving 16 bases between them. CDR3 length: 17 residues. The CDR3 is CASSEVYAGGNYNEQFF. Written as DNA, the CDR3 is TGTGCCAGCAGTGAAGTCTATGCAGGGGGGAACTACAATGAGCAGTTCTTC.

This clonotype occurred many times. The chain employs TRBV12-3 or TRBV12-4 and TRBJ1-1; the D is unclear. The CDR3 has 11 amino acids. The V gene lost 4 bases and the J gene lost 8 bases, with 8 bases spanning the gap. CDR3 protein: CASSYGREAFF. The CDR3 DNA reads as TGTGCCAGCAGTTACGGCAGAGAAGCTTTCTTT.

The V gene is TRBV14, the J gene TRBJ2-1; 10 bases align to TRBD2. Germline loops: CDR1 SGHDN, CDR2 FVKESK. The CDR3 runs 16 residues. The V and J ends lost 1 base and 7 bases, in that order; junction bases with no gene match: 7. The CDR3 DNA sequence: TGTGCCAGCAGCCAAGTAGGGGTAGCGGGAGGTAATGAGCAGTTCTTC. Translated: CASSQVGVAGGNEQFF.

For the CDR3, the DNA is TGTGCCAGCATCACCGGGACCGCGCCCTACGAGCAGTACTTC. Its protein product is CASITGTAPYEQYF. V gene TRBV7-9 combines with J gene TRBJ2-7; D tentatively fits TRBD1 or TRBD2 (5 bases each). The CDR3 loop spans 14 amino acids. Germline CDR1 SEHNR, CDR2 FQNEAQ (reference sequence). The germline V and J ends were trimmed by 7 bases and 2 bases, with 15 bases remaining between them.

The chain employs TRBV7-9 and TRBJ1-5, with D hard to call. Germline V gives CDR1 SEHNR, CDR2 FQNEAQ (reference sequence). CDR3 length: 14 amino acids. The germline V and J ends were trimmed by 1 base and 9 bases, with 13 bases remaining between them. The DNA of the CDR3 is TGTGCCAGCAGCTTAGACGCAACCTCGGGGCCCCAGCATTTT. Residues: CASSLDATSGPQHF.

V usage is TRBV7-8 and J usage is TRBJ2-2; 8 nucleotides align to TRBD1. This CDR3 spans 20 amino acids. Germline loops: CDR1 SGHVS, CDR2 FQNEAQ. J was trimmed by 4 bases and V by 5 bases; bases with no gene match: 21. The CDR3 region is CASSPPPTGDVYSSTGELFF. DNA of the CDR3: TGTGCCAGCAGCCCCCCCCCGACAGGGGACGTTTATAGTAGCACCGGGGAGCTGTTTTTT. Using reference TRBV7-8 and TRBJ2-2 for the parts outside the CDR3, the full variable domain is GAGVSQSPRYKVAKRGQDVALRCDPISGHVSLFWYQQALGQGPEFLTYFQNEAQLDKSGLPSDRFFAERPEGSVSTLKIQRTQQEDSAVYLCASSPPPTGDVYSSTGELFFGEGSRLTVL.

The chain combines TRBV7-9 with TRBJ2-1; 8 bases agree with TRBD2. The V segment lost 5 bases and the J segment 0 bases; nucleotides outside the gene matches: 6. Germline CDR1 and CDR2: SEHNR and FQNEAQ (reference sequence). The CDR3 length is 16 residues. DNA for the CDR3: TGTGCCAGCAGCCCACCGGGGGGGCCCTCCTACAATGAGCAGTTCTTC. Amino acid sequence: CASSPPGGPSYNEQFF.

The CDR3 region is CASSPGGGDDEQFF. The CDR3 nucleotides read TGTGCCAGCAGCCCAGGGGGAGGGGATGATGAGCAGTTCTTC. The chain employs TRBV11-3 and TRBJ2-1, with D perhaps being TRBD1 or TRBD2 (7 bases each). The CDR3 sequence is 14 residues long. Germline loops: CDR1 SGHNT, CDR2 YENEEA. Trimming removed 5 bases at V and 8 bases at J, with 16 bases between.

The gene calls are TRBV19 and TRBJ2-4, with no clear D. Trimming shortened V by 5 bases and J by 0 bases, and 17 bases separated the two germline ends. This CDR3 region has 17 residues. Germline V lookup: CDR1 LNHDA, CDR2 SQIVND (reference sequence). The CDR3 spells CASSPSDARLAKNIQYF. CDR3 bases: TGTGCCAGTAGTCCCAGTGATGCGCGACTAGCCAAAAACATTCAGTACTTC.

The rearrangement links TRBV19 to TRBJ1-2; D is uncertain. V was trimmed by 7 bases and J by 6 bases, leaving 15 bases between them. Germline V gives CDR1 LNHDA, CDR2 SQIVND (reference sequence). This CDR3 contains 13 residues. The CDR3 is CASTLGGEDGYTF. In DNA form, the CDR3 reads TGTGCCAGTACCCTGGGTGGAGAAGATGGCTACACCTTC. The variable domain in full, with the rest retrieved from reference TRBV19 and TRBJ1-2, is DGGITQSPKYLFRKEGQNVTLSCEQNLNHDAMYWYRQDPGQGLRLIYYSQIVNDFQKGDIAEGYSVSREKKESFPLTVTSAQKNPTAFYLCASTLGGEDGYTFGSGTRLTVV.

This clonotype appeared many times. CDR3 nucleotide sequence: TGTGCCAGCAGTGAGGATCCAGAGAACACTGAAGCTTTCTTT. Amino acids: CASSEDPENTEAFF. V gene TRBV6-4 combines with J gene TRBJ1-1, with D unresolved. Trimming pared 3 bases from V and 1 base from J, leaving 9 bases between. Germline V lookup: CDR1 MRHNA, CDR2 SNTAGT. CDR3 length equals 14 residues.

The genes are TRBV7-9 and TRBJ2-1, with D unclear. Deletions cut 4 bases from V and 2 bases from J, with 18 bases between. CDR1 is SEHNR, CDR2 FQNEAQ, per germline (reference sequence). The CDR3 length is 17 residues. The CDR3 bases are TGTGCCAGCAGCTCAAGGGTCGGGCGGTCCCCCTACAATGAGCAGTTCTTC. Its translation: CASSSRVGRSPYNEQFF.

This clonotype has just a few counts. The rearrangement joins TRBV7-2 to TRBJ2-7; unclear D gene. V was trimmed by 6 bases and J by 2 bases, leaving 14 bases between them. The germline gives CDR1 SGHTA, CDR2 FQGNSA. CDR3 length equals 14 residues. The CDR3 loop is CASSLRTDAYEQYF. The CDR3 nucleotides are TGTGCCAGCAGTTTGCGGACGGACGCCTACGAGCAGTACTTC.

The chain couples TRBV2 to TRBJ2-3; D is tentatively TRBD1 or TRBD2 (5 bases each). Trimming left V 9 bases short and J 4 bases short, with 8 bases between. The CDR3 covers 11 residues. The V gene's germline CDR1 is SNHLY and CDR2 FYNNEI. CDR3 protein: CASGDPDTQYF. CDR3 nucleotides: TGTGCCAGTGGGGACCCAGATACGCAGTATTTT.

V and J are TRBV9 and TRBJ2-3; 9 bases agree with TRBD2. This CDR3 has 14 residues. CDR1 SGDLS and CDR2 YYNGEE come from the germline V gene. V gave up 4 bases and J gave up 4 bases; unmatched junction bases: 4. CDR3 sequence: CASSLSGSADTQYF. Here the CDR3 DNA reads TGTGCCAGCAGCCTTAGCGGGAGTGCAGATACGCAGTATTTT.

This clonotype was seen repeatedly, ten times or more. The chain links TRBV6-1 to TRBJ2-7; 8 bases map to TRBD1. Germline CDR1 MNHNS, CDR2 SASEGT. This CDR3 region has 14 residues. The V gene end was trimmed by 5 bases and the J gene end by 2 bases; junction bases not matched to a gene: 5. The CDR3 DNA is TGTGCCAGCAGTCTGGCAGGGGGCACCTACGAGCAGTACTTC. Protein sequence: CASSLAGGTYEQYF.

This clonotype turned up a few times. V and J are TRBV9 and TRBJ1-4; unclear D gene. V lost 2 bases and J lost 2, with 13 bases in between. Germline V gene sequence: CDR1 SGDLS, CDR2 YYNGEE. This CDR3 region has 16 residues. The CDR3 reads CASSVAGKKTNEKLFF. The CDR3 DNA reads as TGTGCCAGCAGCGTCGCGGGAAAGAAGACTAATGAAAAACTGTTTTTT.

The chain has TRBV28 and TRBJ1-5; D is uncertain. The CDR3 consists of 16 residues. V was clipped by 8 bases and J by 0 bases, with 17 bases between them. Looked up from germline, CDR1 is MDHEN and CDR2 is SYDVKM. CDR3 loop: CASVAGGSLSNQPQHF. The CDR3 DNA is TGTGCCAGCGTAGCTGGTGGGAGTCTTAGCAATCAGCCCCAGCATTTT.

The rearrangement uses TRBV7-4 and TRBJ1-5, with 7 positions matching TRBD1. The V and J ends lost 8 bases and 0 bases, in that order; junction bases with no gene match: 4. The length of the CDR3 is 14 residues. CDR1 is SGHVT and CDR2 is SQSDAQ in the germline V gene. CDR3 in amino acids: CASGGGYSNQPQHF. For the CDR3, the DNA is TGTGCCAGCGGAGGGGGCTATAGCAATCAGCCCCAGCATTTT.

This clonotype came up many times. The CDR3 here is CASTGEGASSPLHF. In DNA form, the CDR3 reads TGTGCCAGCACCGGGGAGGGGGCGAGTTCACCCCTCCACTTT. The gene calls are TRBV7-9 and TRBJ1-6, with 7 bases aligning to TRBD1. The CDR3 contains 14 residues. After removal of 7 bases from V and 9 bases from J, the junction contained 9 bases not matched to a gene. Germline CDR1 and CDR2: SEHNR and FQNEAQ (reference sequence).

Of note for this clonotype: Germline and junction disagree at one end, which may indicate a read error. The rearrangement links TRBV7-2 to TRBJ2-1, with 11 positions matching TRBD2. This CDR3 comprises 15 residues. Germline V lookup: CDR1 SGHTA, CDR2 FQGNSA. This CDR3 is CVSSLNALAGGVQFF. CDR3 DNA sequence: TGTGTCAGCAGCTTAAACGCCTTAGCGGGGGGGGTACAGTTCTTC.

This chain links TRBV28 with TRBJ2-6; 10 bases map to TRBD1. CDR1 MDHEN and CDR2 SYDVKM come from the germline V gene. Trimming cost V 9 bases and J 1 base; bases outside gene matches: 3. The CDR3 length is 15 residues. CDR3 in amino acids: CARRQGASGANVLTF. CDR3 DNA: TGTGCCAGGAGACAGGGGGCATCTGGGGCCAACGTCCTGACTTTC.

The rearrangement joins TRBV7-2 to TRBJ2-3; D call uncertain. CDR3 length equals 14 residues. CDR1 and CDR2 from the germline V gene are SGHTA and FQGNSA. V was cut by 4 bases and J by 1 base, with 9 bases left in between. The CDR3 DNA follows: TGTGCCAGCAGCTCTCTAAGCGGCACAGATACGCAGTATTTT. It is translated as CASSSLSGTDTQYF.